Sequencing of this T cell receptor (beta chain) was carried out in a study of T cell changes during pregnancy in multiple sclerosis. The repertoire was sequenced with immunoSEQ multiplex PCR; TCRdb's copy has only in-frame clones and lacks some. The table records about 40,000 clones, roughly 94% of them present only once. This CDR3 has 13 residues. Trimming cost V 9 bases and J 3 bases; bases outside gene matches: 5. Germline V gene lookup returns CDR1 ENHRY and CDR2 SYGVKD. The receptor was derived from a female donor with multiple sclerosis, enrolled in a pregnancy study. The chain combines TRBV10-3 with TRBJ2-3; 8 bases match TRBD2. The sample consisted of peripheral blood, taken in the third trimester of pregnancy. The CDR3 loop reads CAIERERTDTQYF. CDR3 sequence (DNA): TGTGCCATAGAGCGGGAGAGGACAGATACGCAGTATTTT.